The T cell receptor beta chain under discussion was sequenced for a study of post-analysis software for immune sequencing data. The study's findings and limits: A handful of TRBV segments, including TRBV5-6, TRBV5-1 and TRBV20-1, were more frequent in patients than controls.

The authors incorporated unique molecular identifiers into the TCR beta cDNA libraries. cDNA molecules numbering roughly 0.5 million came from about 1 to 10 million T cells. A single record per CDR3 protein comes from TCRdb applying MiXCR to the PCR reads. The table lists 820,000 or so distinct CDR3 sequences, roughly 50% of them singletons, with 4.6% in the top ten. This clonotype was seen more than once but under ten times. Its antigen is not identified. The CDR3 covers 13 residues. Deletions cut 6 bases from V and 3 bases from J, with 11 bases between. The germline V gene encodes CDR1 SEHNR and CDR2 FQNEAQ (reference sequence).

The TCR sequence derives from a girl under 18 with multiple sclerosis. V gene TRBV7-9 combines with J gene TRBJ1-2; TRBD1 might be the D (5 bases). Sequencing input: blood. CDR3 region: CASSSGAYYGYTF. CDR3 coding DNA: TGTGCCAGCAGTTCCGGGGCCTACTATGGCTACACCTTC.